This TCR beta chain was sequenced during a study of T cell changes during pregnancy in multiple sclerosis. The table came from immunoSEQ multiplex PCR; TCRdb's copy has only in-frame clones and leaves some out. The sample shows some 60,000 clones, around 93% of them seen only once. CDR1 and CDR2 (germline): SGDLS, YYNGEE. The CDR3 totals 17 residues. J was trimmed by 4 bases and V by 0 bases; bases with no gene match: 5. The rearrangement uses TRBV9 and TRBJ2-3; 13 bases are a match to TRBD2. The sequence derives from a female donor with multiple sclerosis, enrolled in a pregnancy study. The material sequenced was peripheral blood, taken in the first trimester of pregnancy. CDR3 residues: CASSVGLAGGKADTQYF. In nucleotides, the CDR3 is TGTGCCAGCAGCGTAGGACTAGCGGGGGGTAAGGCAGATACGCAGTATTTT.